Shown below are 6 T cell receptor beta chains from a single sample sequenced in a study of response to subunit inactivated influenza vaccine. One entry per CDR3 protein results from TCRdb running MiXCR on the RT-PCR reads. The table records approximately 700,000 distinct CDR3 sequences, approximately 13% of them present only once. Sample: PBMCs from blood, taken 14 days before vaccination. The receptors shown here come from a middle-aged man who received an inactivated influenza vaccine.

Ten or more counts support this clonotype. V is TRBV28 and J is TRBJ2-7, with 8 bases aligning to TRBD1. The CDR3 covers 13 residues. V dropped 6 bases and J dropped 3; count of bases not matched to a gene: 4. From germline, CDR1 is MDHEN and CDR2 SYDVKM. This chain's CDR3 is CASRPGQGYEQYF. CDR3 nucleotides: TGTGCCAGCAGACCCGGACAGGGCTACGAGCAGTACTTC.

This clonotype was found a few times. CDR3 loop: CASSYFREPGPGELFF. CDR3 nucleotides: TGTGCCAGCAGTTACTTCCGGGAACCGGGGCCCGGGGAGCTGTTTTTT. The J gene is TRBJ2-2, the V gene TRBV6-5; D possibly matches TRBD1 or TRBD2 (5 bases each). The CDR3 spans 16 residues. Germline loops: CDR1 MNHEY, CDR2 SVGAGI. Trimming took 1 base from V and 6 from J, leaving 15 bases between them.

This clonotype has a handful of counts. The chain recombines TRBV20-1 with TRBJ2-2, with 7 positions matching TRBD1. Germline assignment: CDR1 DFQATT and CDR2 SNEGSKA (reference sequence). The CDR3 has 12 residues. The junction had 3 bases not matched to a gene; V was cut back by 5 bases and J by 6 bases. CDR3 in DNA: TGCAGTGCTGGTCAGGGGGCCGGGGAGCTGTTTTTT. Translation: CSAGQGAGELFF.

This clonotype appeared a few times. The rearrangement links TRBV4-3 to TRBJ2-1; D assignment may be TRBD1 or TRBD2 (5 bases each). The CDR3 contains 18 residues. CDR1 LGHNA and CDR2 YSLEER come from the germline V gene. V was clipped by 3 bases and J by 7 bases, with 25 bases between them. CDR3 sequence reads: CASSHLLETRTGINEQFF. CDR3 DNA: TGCGCCAGCAGCCACCTACTAGAAACGCGTACAGGAATTAATGAGCAGTTCTTC.

The chain carries TRBV2 and TRBJ2-1; the D gene is possibly TRBD2 (6 bases). Germline CDR1 reads SNHLY; CDR2 reads FYNNEI. This CDR3 comprises 15 residues. Trimming took off 4 bases at V and 3 bases at J, with 13 bases between the two ends. The CDR3 sequence is CASSVGRGVYNEQFF. Written as DNA, the CDR3 is TGTGCCAGCAGTGTAGGGCGGGGAGTCTACAATGAGCAGTTCTTC.

This clonotype occurred a few times. The CDR3 nucleotides are TGTGCCATCGGCAAGTGGGCTCCCAGTAACTATGGCTACACCTTC. Translation gives CAIGKWAPSNYGYTF. The chain combines TRBV24-1 with TRBJ1-2; D uncertain. V was pared by 11 bases and J by 1 base, with 19 bases between. The CDR3 is made up of 15 amino acids. CDR1 is KGHDR and CDR2 is SFDVKD in the germline V gene.